This T cell receptor beta chain comes out of a study of T cell responses to AZD1222 COVID-19 vaccine. This CDR3 contains 15 residues. The V gene's germline CDR1 is SGHRS and CDR2 YFSETQ. Germline trimming cut 0 bases from V and 3 bases from J; bases unmatched to any gene: 3. TCRdb keeps only in-frame clones here, not all; method: immunoSEQ multiplex PCR. Of 100,000 to 120,000 clones listed, around 89% are singletons. J is TRBJ2-3 and V is TRBV5-1; 8 bases fit TRBD1. The sequences come from peripheral blood, collected on day 0 of AZD1222 vaccination. This TCR came from an adult in good health. CDR3 in amino acids: CASSLAQGATDTQYF. Here the CDR3 DNA reads TGCGCCAGCAGCTTGGCTCAGGGGGCAACAGATACGCAGTATTTT.